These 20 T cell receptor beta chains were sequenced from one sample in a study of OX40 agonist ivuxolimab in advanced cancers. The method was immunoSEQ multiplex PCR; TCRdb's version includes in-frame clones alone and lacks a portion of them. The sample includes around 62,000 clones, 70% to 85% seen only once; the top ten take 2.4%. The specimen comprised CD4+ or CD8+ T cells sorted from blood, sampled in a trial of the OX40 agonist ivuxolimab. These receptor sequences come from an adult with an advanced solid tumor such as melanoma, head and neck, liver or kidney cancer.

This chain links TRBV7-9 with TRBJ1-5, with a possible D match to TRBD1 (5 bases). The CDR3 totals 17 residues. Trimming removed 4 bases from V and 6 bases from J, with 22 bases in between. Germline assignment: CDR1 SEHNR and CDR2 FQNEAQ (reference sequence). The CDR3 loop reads CASSWGSEGFRGQPQHF. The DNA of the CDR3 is TGTGCCAGCAGCTGGGGGTCCGAGGGATTTAGAGGTCAGCCCCAGCATTTT.

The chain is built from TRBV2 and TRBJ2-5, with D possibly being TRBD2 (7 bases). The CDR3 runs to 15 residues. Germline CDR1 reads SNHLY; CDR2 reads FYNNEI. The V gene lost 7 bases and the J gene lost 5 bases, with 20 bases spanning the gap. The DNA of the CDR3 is TGTGCCAGCACCCGATTAATGGGAGGGGGGGAGACCCAGTACTTC. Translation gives CASTRLMGGGETQYF.

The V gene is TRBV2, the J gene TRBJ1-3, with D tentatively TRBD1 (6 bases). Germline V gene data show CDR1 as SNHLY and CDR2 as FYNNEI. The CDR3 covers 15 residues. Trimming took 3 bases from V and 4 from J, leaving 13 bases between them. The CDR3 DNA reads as TGTGCCAGCAGTGATCAACAGGGAAGAGGAAACACCATATATTTT. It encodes CASSDQQGRGNTIYF.

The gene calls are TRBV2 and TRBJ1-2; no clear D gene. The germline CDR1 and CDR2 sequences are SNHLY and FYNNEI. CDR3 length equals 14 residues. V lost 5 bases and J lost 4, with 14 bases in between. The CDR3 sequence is CASSSYSLVYGYTF. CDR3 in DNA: TGTGCCAGCAGTTCCTATTCTCTTGTCTATGGCTACACCTTC.

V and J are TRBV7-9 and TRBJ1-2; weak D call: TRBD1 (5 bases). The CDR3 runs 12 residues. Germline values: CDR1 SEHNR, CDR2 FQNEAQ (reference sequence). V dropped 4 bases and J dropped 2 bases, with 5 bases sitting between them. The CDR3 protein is CASSSGNYGYTF. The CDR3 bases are TGTGCCAGCAGCTCAGGGAACTATGGCTACACCTTC.

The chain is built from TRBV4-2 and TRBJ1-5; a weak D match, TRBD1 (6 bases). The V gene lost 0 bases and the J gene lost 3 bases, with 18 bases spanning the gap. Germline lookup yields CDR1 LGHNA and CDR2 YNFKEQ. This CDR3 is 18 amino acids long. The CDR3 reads CASSQDLRTAIPNQPQHF. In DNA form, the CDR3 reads TGTGCCAGCAGCCAAGATCTTCGGACAGCTATCCCCAATCAGCCCCAGCATTTT.

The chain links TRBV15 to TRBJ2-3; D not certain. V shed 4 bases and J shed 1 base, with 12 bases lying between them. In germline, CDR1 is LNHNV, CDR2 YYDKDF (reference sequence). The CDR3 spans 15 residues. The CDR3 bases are TGTGCCACCAGCACTAGGACCTCTCGCACAGATACGCAGTATTTT. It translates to CATSTRTSRTDTQYF.

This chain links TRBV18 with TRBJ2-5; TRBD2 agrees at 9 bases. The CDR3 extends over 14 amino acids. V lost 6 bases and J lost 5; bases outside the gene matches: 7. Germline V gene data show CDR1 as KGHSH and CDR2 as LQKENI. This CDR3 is CASSAGGSAETQYF. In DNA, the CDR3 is TGTGCCAGCTCCGCGGGAGGGTCGGCGGAGACCCAGTACTTC.

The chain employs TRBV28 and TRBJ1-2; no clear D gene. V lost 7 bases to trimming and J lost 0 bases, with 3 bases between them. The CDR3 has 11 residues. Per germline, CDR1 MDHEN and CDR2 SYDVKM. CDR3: CASTANYGYTF. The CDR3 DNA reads TGTGCCAGCACAGCTAACTATGGCTACACCTTC.

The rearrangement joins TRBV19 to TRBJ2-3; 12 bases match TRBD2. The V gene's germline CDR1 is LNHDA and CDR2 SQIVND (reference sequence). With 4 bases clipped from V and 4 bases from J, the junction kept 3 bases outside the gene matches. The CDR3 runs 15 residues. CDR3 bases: TGTGCCAGTAGTACACTAGCGGGGGGAGCAGATACGCAGTATTTT. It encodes CASSTLAGGADTQYF. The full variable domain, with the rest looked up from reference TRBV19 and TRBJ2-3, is DGGITQSPKYLFRKEGQNVTLSCEQNLNHDAMYWYRQDPGQGLRLIYYSQIVNDFQKGDIAEGYSVSREKKESFPLTVTSAQKNPTAFYLCASSTLAGGADTQYFGPGTRLTVL.

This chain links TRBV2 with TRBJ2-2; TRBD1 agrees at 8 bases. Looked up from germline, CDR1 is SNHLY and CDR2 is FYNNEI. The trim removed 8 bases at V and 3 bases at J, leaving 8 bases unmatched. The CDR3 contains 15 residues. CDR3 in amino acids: CASRGGTGDTGELFF. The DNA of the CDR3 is TGTGCCAGCCGAGGGGGGACAGGCGACACCGGGGAGCTGTTTTTT.

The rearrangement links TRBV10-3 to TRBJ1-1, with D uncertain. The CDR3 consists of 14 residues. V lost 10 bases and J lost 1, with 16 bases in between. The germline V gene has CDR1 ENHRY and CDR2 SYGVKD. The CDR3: CATHAWQTNTEAFF. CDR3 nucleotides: TGTGCCACCCATGCCTGGCAGACGAACACTGAAGCTTTCTTT.

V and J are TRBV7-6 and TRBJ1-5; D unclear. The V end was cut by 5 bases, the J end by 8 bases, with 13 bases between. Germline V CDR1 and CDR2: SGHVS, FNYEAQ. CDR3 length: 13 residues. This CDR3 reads CASSRNTGEPQHF. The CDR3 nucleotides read TGTGCCAGCAGCAGAAACACTGGGGAGCCCCAGCATTTT. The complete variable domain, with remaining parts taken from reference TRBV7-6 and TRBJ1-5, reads GAGVSQSPRYKVTKRGQDVALRCDPISGHVSLYWYRQALGQGPEFLTYFNYEAQQDKSGLPNDRFSAERPEGSISTLTIQRTEQRDSAMYRCASSRNTGEPQHFGDGTRLSIL.

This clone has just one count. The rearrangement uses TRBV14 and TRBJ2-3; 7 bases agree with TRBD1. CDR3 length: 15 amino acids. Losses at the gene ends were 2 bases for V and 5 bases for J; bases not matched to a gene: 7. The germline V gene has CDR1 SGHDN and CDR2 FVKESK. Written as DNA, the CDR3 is TGTGCCAGCAGCCAATGGGGGACAGCGTTAGATACGCAGTATTTT. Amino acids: CASSQWGTALDTQYF.

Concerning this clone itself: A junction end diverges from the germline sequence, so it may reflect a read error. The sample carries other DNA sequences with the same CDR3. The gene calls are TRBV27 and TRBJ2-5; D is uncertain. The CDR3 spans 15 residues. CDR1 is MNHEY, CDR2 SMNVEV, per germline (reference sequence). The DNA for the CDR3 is TGTGCTAGCAGTTTACGTCTCTCCACTGGGGAGACCCAGTACTTC. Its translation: CASSLRLSTGETQYF.

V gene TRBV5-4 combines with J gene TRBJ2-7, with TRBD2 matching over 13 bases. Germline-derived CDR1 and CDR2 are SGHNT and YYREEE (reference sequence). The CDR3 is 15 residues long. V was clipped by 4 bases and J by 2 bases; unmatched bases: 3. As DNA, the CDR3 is TGTGCCAGCAGCCAGGGACTAGCGGGGACCTACGAGCAGTACTTC. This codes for CASSQGLAGTYEQYF. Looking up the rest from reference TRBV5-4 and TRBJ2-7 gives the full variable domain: ETGVTQSPTHLIKTRGQQVTLRCSSQSGHNTVSWYQQALGQGPQFIFQYYREEENGRGNFPPRFSGLQFPNYSSELNVNALELDDSALYLCASSQGLAGTYEQYFGPGTRLTVT.

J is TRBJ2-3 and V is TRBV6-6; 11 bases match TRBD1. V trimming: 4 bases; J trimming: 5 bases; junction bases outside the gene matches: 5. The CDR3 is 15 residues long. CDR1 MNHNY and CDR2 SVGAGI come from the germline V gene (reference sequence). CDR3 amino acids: CASSSGQGAKDTQYF. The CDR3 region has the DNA TGTGCCAGCAGTTCCGGACAGGGGGCAAAAGATACGCAGTATTTT.

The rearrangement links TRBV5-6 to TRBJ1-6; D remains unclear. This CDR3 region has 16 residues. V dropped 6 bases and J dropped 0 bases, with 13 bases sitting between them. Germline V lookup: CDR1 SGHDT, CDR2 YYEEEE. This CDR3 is CASTRALSSYNSPLHF. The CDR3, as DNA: TGTGCCAGCACCCGAGCCCTGAGCTCCTATAATTCACCCCTCCACTTT.

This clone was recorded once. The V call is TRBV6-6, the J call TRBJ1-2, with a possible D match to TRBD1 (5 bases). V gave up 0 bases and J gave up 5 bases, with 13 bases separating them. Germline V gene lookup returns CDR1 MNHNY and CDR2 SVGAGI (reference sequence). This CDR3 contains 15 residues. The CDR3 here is CASSYSGTADYGYTF. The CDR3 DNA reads TGTGCCAGCAGTTACTCGGGGACCGCAGATTATGGCTACACCTTC.

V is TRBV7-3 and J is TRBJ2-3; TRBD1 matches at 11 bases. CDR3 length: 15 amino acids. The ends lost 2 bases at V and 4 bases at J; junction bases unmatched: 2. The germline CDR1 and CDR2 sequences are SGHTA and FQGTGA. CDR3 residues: CASSLLGQGADTQYF. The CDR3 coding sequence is TGTGCCAGCAGCTTACTGGGACAGGGGGCAGATACGCAGTATTTT.